What follows are 5 T cell receptor beta chains derived from one specimen sequenced in a study of cytomegalovirus exposure and HLA in healthy donors. 60 Vbeta and 13 Jbeta primers were used in PCR. The repertoire was sequenced with immunoSEQ multiplex PCR; TCRdb's copy has only in-frame clones and lacks some. This table holds 210,000 or so clones, roughly 73% found once. The specimen was PBMCs. The receptor source for this set is a woman in her thirties in good health and CMV-seropositive.

V usage is TRBV7-2 and J usage is TRBJ1-4, with TRBD1 matching over 9 bases. The CDR3 is made up of 15 amino acids. Germline CDR1 reads SGHTA; CDR2 reads FQGNSA. V lost 5 bases to trimming and J lost 5 bases; unmatched junction nucleotides: 6. The CDR3 loop reads CASSPRQGVNEKLFF. In DNA form, the CDR3 reads TGTGCCAGCAGCCCAAGACAGGGGGTAAATGAAAAACTGTTTTTT. Together with reference TRBV7-2 and TRBJ1-4, the CDR3 gives the full variable domain: GAGVSQSPSNKVTEKGKDVELRCDPISGHTALYWYRQSLGQGLEFLIYFQGNSAPDKSGLPSDRFSAERTGGSVSTLTIQRTQQEDSAVYLCASSPRQGVNEKLFFGSGTQLSVL.

Remarks on this clone: The junction and the germline gene differ at one end; a read error may be behind it. This chain uses TRBV20-1 with TRBJ2-7; the D gene is possibly TRBD2 (6 bases). This CDR3 is built from 11 residues. Germline CDR1 reads DFQATT; CDR2 reads SNEGSKA (reference sequence). CDR3 sequence reads: CSAGLGRFKVF. The DNA of the CDR3 is TGCAGTGCGGGGCTTGGGAGGTTTAAAGTGTTC.

The V and J genes are TRBV7-2 and TRBJ1-1, with D perhaps matching TRBD1 (5 bases). CDR1 is SGHTA and CDR2 is FQGNSA in the germline V gene. The CDR3 totals 15 residues. Trimming stripped 5 bases from V and 1 base from J, with 14 bases between. The CDR3 sequence: CASSLLGGANTEAFF. The DNA of the CDR3 is TGTGCCAGCAGCCTCCTCGGGGGTGCGAACACTGAAGCTTTCTTT.

The gene calls are TRBV30 and TRBJ1-5, with TRBD1 matching 10 bases. With 1 base clipped from V and 5 bases from J, the junction kept 2 bases outside the gene matches. Germline V gives CDR1 GTSNPN, CDR2 SVGIG (reference sequence). This CDR3 comprises 14 residues. This CDR3 is CAWSGDRGYQPQHF. The CDR3, as DNA: TGTGCCTGGAGTGGGGACAGGGGTTATCAGCCCCAGCATTTT.

The chain combines TRBV25-1 with TRBJ2-5; the match to TRBD2 covers 13 bases. V was pared by 3 bases and J by 5 bases, with 9 bases of the junction left unmatched. The CDR3 is made up of 17 amino acids. From germline, CDR1 is MGHDK and CDR2 SYGVNS. The CDR3 DNA reads TGTGCCAGCAGTGAGACTAGCGGGAGGAATGCCGCGGAGACCCAGTACTTC. Its protein product is CASSETSGRNAAETQYF.